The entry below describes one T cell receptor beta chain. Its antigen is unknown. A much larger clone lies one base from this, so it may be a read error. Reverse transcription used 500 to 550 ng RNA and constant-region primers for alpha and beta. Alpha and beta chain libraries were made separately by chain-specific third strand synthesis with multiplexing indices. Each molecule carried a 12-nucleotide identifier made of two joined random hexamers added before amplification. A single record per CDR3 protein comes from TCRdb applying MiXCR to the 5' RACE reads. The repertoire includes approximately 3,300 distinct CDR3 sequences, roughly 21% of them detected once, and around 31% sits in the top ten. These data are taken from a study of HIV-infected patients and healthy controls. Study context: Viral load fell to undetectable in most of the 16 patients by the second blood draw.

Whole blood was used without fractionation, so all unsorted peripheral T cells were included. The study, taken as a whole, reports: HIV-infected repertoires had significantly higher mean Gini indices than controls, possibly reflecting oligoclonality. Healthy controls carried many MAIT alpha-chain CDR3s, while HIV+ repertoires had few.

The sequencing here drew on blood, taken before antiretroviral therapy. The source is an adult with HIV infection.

This chain's CDR3 is CASSQTGRHLSYEQYF. CDR3 nucleotide sequence: TGTGCCAGCAGCCAAACCGGCCGGCACCTCTCCTACGAGCAGTACTTC. The rearrangement joins TRBV3-1 to TRBJ2-7; no firm D call. V lost 2 bases and J 0 bases, leaving 14 bases between the germline ends. Germline assignment: CDR1 LGHDT and CDR2 YNNKEL (reference sequence). The CDR3 is made up of 16 amino acids.